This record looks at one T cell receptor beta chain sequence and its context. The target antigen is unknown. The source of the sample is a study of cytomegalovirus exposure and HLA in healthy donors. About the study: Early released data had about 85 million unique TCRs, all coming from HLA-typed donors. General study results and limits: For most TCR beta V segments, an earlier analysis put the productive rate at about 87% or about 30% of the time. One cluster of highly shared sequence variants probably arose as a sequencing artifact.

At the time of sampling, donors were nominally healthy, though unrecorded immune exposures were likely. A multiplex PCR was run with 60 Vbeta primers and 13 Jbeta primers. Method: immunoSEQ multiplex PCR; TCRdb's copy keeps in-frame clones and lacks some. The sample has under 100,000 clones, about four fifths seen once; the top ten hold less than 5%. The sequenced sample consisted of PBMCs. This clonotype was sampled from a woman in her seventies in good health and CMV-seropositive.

CDR3 protein: CASSQDRTRNSPLHF. CDR3 in DNA: TGTGCCAGCAGTCAGGACAGGACAAGGAATTCACCCCTCCACTTT. This chain connects TRBV2 to TRBJ1-6, with 7 bases lining up with TRBD1. The trim removed 5 bases at V and 7 bases at J, leaving 8 bases unmatched. CDR1 and CDR2 from the germline V gene are SNHLY and FYNNEI. CDR3 length equals 15 residues.